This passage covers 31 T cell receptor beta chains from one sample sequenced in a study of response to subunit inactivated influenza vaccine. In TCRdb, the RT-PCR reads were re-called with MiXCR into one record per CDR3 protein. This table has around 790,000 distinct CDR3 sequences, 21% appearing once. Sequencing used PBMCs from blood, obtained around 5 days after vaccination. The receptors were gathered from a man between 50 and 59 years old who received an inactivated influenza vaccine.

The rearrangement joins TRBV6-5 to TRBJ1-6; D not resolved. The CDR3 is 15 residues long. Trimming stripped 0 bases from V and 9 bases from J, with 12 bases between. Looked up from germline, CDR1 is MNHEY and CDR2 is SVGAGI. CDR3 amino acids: CASSYSIWGFSPLHF. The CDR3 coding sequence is TGTGCCAGCAGTTACTCGATCTGGGGTTTTTCACCCCTCCACTTT.

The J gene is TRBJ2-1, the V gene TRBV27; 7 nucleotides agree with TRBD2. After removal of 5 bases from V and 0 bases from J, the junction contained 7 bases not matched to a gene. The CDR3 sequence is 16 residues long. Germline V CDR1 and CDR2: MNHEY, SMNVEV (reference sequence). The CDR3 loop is CASSRIGGISYNEQFF. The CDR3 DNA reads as TGTGCCAGCAGTAGAATCGGGGGGATCTCCTACAATGAGCAGTTCTTC.

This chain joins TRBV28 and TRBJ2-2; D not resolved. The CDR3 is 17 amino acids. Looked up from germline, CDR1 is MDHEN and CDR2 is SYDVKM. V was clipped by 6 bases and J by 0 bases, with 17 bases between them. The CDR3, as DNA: TGTGCCAGCAGCCCGTTTGGGTGGCGCGCGAACACCGGGGAGCTGTTTTTT. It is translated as CASSPFGWRANTGELFF.

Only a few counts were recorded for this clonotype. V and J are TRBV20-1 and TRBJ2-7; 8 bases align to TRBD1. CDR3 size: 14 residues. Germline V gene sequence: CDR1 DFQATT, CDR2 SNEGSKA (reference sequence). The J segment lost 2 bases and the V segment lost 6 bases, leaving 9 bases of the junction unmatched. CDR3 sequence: CSATTGGRTYEQYF. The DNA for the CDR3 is TGCAGTGCCACCACAGGGGGTAGGACCTACGAGCAGTACTTC.

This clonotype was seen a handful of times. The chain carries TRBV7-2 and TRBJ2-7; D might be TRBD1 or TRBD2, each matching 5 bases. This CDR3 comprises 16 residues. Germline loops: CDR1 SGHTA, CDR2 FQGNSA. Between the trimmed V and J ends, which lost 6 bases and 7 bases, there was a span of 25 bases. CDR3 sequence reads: CASRSSPGALGMEQYF. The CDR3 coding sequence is TGTGCCAGCAGATCATCCCCCGGGGCCCTTGGGATGGAGCAGTACTTC.

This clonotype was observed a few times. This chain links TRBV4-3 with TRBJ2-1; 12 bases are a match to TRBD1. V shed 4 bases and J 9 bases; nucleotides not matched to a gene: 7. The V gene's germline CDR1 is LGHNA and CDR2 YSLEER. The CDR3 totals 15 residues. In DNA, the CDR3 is TGCGCCAGCAGCCGCCTGGGACAGGGGGCAGGTGAGCAGTTCTTC. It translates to CASSRLGQGAGEQFF.

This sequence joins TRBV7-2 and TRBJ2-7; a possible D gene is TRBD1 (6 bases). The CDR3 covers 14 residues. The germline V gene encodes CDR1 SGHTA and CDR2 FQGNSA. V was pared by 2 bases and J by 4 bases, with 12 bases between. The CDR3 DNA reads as TGTGCCAGCAGCTTATTCAGGGGAGAGTACGAGCAGTACTTC. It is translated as CASSLFRGEYEQYF.

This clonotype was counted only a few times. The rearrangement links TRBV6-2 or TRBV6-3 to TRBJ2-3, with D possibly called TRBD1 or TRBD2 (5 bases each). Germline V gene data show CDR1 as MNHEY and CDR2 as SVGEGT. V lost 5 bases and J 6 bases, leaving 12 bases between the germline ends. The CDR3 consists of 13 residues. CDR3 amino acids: CASSGLGVDTQYF. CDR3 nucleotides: TGTGCCAGCAGTGGACTGGGGGTGGATACGCAGTATTTT.

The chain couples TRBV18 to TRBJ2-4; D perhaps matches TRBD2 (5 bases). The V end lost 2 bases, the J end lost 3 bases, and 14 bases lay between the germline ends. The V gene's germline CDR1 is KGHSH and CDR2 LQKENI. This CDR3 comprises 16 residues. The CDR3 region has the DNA TGTGCCAGCTCACCAGGGCCGGTTGGACTCAAAAACATTCAGTACTTC. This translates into CASSPGPVGLKNIQYF.

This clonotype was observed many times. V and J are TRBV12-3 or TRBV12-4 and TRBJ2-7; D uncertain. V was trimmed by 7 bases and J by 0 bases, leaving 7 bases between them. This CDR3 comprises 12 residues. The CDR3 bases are TGTGCCAGCATACCGTACTCCTACGAGCAGTACTTC. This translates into CASIPYSYEQYF.

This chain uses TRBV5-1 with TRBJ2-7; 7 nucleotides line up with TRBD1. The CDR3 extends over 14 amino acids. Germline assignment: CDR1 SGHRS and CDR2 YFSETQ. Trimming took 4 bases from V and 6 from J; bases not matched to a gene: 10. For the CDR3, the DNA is TGCGCCAGCAGCGTAGGGGGCGCGGCGGCCGAGCAGTACTTC. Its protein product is CASSVGGAAAEQYF.

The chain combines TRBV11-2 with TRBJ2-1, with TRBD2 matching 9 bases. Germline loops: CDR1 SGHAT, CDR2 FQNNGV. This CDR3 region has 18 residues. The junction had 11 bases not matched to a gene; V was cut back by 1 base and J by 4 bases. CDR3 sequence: CASSLVTAGGPLYNEQFF. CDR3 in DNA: TGTGCCAGCAGCTTAGTAACGGCGGGGGGGCCATTATACAATGAGCAGTTCTTC.

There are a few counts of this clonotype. The DNA of the CDR3 is TGTGCCAGCAGTACTATTCAAGGGGGCTTAGGCTACACCTTC. Its translation is CASSTIQGGLGYTF. The gene calls are TRBV6-5 and TRBJ1-2; TRBD1 matches at 7 bases. The CDR3 sequence is 14 residues long. Germline loops: CDR1 MNHEY, CDR2 SVGAGI. V was clipped by 5 bases and J by 8 bases; unmatched bases: 11.

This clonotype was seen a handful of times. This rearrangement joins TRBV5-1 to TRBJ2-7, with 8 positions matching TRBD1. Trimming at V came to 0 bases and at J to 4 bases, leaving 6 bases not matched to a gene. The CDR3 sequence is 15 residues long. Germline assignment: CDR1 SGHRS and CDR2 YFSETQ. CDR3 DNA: TGCGCCAGCAGCTTGGATTGGGACAGGATATACGAGCAGTACTTC. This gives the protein CASSLDWDRIYEQYF.

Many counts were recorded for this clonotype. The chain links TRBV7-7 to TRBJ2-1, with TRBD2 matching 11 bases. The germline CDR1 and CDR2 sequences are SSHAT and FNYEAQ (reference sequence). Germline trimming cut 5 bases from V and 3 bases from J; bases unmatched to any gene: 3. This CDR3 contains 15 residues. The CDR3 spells CASSQGLAVYNEQFF. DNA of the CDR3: TGTGCCAGCAGCCAGGGACTAGCGGTCTACAATGAGCAGTTCTTC.

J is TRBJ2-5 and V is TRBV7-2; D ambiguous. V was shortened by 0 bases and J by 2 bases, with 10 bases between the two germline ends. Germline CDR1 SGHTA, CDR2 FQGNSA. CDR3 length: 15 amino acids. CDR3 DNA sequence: TGTGCCAGCAGCTTAGCTCCTAGTTCACAAGAGACCCAGTACTTC. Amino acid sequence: CASSLAPSSQETQYF.

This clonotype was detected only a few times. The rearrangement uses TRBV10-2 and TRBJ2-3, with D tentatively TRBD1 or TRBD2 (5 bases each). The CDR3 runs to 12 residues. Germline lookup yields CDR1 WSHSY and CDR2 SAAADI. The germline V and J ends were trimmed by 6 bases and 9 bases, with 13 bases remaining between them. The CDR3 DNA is TGCGCCAGCAGCGATGACTGGGGGACGCAGTATTTT. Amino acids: CASSDDWGTQYF.

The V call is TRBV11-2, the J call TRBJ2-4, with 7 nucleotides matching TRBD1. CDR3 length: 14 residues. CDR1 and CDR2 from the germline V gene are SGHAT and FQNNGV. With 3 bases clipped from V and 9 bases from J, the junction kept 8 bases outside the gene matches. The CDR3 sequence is CASSFNRGGSIQYF. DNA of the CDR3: TGTGCCAGCAGCTTCAACAGGGGTGGGAGCATTCAGTACTTC.

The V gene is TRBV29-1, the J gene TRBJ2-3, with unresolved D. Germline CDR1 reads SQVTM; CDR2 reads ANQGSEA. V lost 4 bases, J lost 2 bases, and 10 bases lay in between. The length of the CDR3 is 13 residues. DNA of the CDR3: TGCAGCGTTGCCGGACCCGACACAGATACGCAGTATTTT. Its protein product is CSVAGPDTDTQYF.

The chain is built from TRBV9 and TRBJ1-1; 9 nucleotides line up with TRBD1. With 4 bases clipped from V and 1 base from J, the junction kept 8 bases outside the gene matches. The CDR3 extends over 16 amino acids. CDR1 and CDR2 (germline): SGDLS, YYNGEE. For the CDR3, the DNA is TGTGCCAGCAGCCCCTGGACAGGGGCCCCGAACACTGAAGCTTTCTTT. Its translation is CASSPWTGAPNTEAFF.

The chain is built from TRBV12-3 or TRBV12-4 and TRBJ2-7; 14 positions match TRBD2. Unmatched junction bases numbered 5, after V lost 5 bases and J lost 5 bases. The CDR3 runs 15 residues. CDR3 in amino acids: CASSLLGLAGDEQYF. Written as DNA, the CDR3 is TGTGCCAGCAGTCTTTTGGGACTAGCGGGAGACGAGCAGTACTTC.

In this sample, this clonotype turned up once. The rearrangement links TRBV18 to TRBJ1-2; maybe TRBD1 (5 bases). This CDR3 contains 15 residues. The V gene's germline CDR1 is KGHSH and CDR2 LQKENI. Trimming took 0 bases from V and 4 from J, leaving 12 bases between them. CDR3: CASSPPGERSYGYTF. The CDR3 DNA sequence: TGTGCCAGCTCACCACCAGGGGAACGGAGCTATGGCTACACCTTC.

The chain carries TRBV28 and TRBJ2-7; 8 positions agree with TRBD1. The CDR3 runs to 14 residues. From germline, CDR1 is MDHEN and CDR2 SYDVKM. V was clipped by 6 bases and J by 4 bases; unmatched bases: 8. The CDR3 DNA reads TGTGCCAGCAGCCCGAGTGACAGGGGATACGAGCAGTACTTC. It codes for CASSPSDRGYEQYF.

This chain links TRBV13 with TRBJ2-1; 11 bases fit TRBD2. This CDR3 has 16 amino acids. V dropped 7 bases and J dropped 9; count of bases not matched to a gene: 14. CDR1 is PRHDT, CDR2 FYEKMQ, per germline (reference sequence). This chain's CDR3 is CASKGGLAGIGTEQFF. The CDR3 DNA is TGTGCCAGCAAGGGCGGACTAGCGGGCATCGGTACTGAGCAGTTCTTC.

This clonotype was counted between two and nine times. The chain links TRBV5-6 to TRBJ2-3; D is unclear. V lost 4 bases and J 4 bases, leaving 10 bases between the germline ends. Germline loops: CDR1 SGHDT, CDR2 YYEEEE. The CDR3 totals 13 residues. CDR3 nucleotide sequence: TGTGCCAGCAGCAAGGACCTCCCAGATACGCAGTATTTT. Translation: CASSKDLPDTQYF.

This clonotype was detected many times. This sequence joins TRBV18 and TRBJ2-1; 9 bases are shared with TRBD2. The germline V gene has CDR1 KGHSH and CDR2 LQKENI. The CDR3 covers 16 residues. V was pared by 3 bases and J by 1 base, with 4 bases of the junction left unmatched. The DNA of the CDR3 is TGTGCCAGCTCACCCCTAGCGGGAAGTTCCTACAATGAGCAGTTCTTC. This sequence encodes CASSPLAGSSYNEQFF.

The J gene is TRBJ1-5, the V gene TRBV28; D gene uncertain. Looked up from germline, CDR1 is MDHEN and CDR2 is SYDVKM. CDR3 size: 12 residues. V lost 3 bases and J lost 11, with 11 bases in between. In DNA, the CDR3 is TGTGCCAGCAGTTTTTTCCCCGAATCCCAGCATTTT. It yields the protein CASSFFPESQHF.

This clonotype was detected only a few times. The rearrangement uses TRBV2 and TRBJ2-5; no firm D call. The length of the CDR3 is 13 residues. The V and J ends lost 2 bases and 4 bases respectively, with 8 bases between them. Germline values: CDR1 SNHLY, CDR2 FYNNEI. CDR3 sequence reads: CASSEQSRETQYF. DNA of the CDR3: TGTGCCAGCAGTGAACAGTCCCGAGAGACCCAGTACTTC.

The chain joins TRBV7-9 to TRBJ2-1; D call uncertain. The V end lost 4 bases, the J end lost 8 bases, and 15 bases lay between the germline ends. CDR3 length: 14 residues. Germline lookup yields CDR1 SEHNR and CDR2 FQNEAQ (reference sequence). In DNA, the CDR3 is TGTGCCAGCAGCTCAGGTACGAAGTTTCATGAGCAGTTCTTC. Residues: CASSSGTKFHEQFF.

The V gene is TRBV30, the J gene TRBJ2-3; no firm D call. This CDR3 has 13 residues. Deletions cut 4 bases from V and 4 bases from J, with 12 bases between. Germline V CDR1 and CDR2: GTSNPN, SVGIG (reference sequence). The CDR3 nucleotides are TGTGCCTGGACCAAGATAGGGTCAGATACGCAGTATTTT. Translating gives CAWTKIGSDTQYF.

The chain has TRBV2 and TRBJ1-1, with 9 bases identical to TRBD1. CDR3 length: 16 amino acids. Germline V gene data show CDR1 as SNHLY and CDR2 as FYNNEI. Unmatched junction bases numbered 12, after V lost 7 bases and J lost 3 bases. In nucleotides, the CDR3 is TGTGCCAGCATAACAGGGGGCGCAAACGGGGACACTGAAGCTTTCTTT. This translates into CASITGGANGDTEAFF.